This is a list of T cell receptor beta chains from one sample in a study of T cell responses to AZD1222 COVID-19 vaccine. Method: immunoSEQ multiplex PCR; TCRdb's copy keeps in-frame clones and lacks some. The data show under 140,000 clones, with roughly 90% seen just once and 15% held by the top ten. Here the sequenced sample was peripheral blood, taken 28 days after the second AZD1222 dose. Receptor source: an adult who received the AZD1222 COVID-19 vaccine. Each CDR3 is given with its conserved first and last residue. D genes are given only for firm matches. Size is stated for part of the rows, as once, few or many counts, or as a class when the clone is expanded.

CDR3 protein: CASSLEEGTGANVLTF; CDR3 DNA: TGTGCCAGCAGCTTAGAAGAAGGGACTGGGGCCAACGTCCTGACTTTC; V gene: TRBV7-2; J gene: TRBJ2-6; D gene: NA; clone size: NA
CDR3 protein: CASSRDRVFGNTIYF; CDR3 DNA: TGTGCCAGCAGTCGGGACAGGGTATTTGGAAACACCATATATTTT; V gene: TRBV6-5; J gene: TRBJ1-3; D gene: TRBD1; clone size: NA
CDR3 protein: CASSPAGGYEQYF; CDR3 DNA: TGTGCCAGCAGTCCCGCGGGAGGGTACGAGCAGTACTTC; V gene: TRBV12-3/TRBV12-4; J gene: TRBJ2-7; D gene: TRBD2; clone size: NA
CDR3 protein: CSADSNVLTF; CDR3 DNA: TGCAGTGCAGACTCCAACGTCCTGACTTTC; V gene: TRBV20-1; J gene: TRBJ2-6; D gene: NA; clone size: NA
CDR3 protein: CASSILAGGPADTQYF; CDR3 DNA: TGTGCCAGCAGCATACTAGCGGGAGGACCGGCTGATACGCAGTATTTT; V gene: TRBV9; J gene: TRBJ2-3; D gene: TRBD2; clone size: NA
CDR3 protein: CASSLGDLPSGTQYF; CDR3 DNA: TGCGCCAGCAGCTTGGGGGACCTTCCCTCGGGGACCCAGTACTTC; V gene: TRBV5-1; J gene: TRBJ2-5; D gene: NA; clone size: once
CDR3 protein: CASSRGQNTGELFF; CDR3 DNA: TGTGCCAGCAGTCGAGGACAGAACACCGGGGAGCTGTTTTTT; V gene: TRBV6-5; J gene: TRBJ2-2; D gene: NA; clone size: NA
CDR3 protein: CASSLAGELQNTGAFF; CDR3 DNA: TGTGCCAGCAGCTTAGCCGGGGAGCTACAGAACACTGGGGCTTTCTTT; V gene: TRBV7-6; J gene: TRBJ1-1; D gene: NA; clone size: NA
CDR3 protein: CASSSRGTGYSPLHF; CDR3 DNA: TGTGCCAGCAGCTCCCGAGGGACAGGGTATTCACCCCTCCACTTT; V gene: TRBV3-1/TRBV3-2; J gene: TRBJ1-6; D gene: TRBD1; clone size: NA
CDR3 protein: CAWSEGGQAFF; CDR3 DNA: TGTGCCTGGAGCGAAGGGGGCCAAGCTTTCTTT; V gene: TRBV30; J gene: TRBJ1-1; D gene: TRBD1; clone size: NA
CDR3 protein: CASSLMENYGYTF; CDR3 DNA: TGTGCCAGCAGCTTAATGGAGAACTATGGCTACACCTTC; V gene: TRBV7-8; J gene: TRBJ1-2; D gene: NA; clone size: NA
CDR3 protein: CASRGGFRNEKLFF; CDR3 DNA: TGCGCCAGCAGAGGCGGGTTTAGGAATGAAAAACTGTTTTTT; V gene: TRBV5-1; J gene: TRBJ1-4; D gene: NA; clone size: NA
CDR3 protein: CASSSENDGATRDSPLHF; CDR3 DNA: TGTGCCAGCAGTTCGGAGAATGACGGCGCGACCCGGGATTCACCCCTCCACTTT; V gene: TRBV27; J gene: TRBJ1-6; D gene: NA; clone size: NA
CDR3 protein: CASSDAQSTDTQYF; CDR3 DNA: TGCGCCAGCAGCGACGCACAGAGCACAGATACGCAGTATTTT; V gene: TRBV5-1; J gene: TRBJ2-3; D gene: NA; clone size: NA
CDR3 protein: CAWSGRTGSPLHF; CDR3 DNA: TGTGCCTGGAGTGGAAGGACGGGGAGTCCCCTCCACTTT; V gene: TRBV30; J gene: TRBJ1-6; D gene: NA; clone size: NA
CDR3 protein: CASSRGGREVLF; CDR3 DNA: TGTGCCAGCTCACGGGGGGGCAGGGAAGTCCTCTTT; V gene: TRBV28; J gene: TRBJ1-1; D gene: NA; clone size: NA
CDR3 protein: CASSLARMNTEAFF; CDR3 DNA: TGCGCCAGCAGCTTGGCACGGATGAACACTGAAGCTTTCTTT; V gene: TRBV5-1; J gene: TRBJ1-1; D gene: NA; clone size: NA
CDR3 protein: CASRPTLEPQHF; CDR3 DNA: TGTGCCAGCAGACCAACGTTGGAGCCCCAGCATTTT; V gene: TRBV6-5; J gene: TRBJ1-5; D gene: NA; clone size: NA
CDR3 protein: CASSILAGVQETQYF; CDR3 DNA: TGTGCCAGTAGTATTCTAGCGGGGGTCCAAGAGACCCAGTACTTC; V gene: TRBV19; J gene: TRBJ2-5; D gene: TRBD2; clone size: NA
CDR3 protein: CAINPGQGLTEAFF; CDR3 DNA: TGTGCCATCAACCCGGGACAGGGGTTAACTGAAGCTTTCTTT; V gene: TRBV10-3; J gene: TRBJ1-1; D gene: TRBD1; clone size: NA
CDR3 protein: CASSPPSQGGDEQYF; CDR3 DNA: TGTGCCAGCTCACCACCGAGTCAAGGAGGCGACGAGCAGTACTTC; V gene: TRBV18; J gene: TRBJ2-7; D gene: NA; clone size: NA
CDR3 protein: CASSPRGPRKPGEQYF; CDR3 DNA: TGTGCCAGCAGCCCAAGGGGACCCAGGAAACCCGGCGAGCAGTACTTC; V gene: TRBV11-3; J gene: TRBJ2-7; D gene: NA; clone size: NA